The 5 T cell receptor beta chains in this list originate from one sample, sequenced in a study of T cell clonotyping in hematopoietic cell transplantation. Here immunoSEQ multiplex PCR was the method, and the copy in TCRdb shows in-frame clones only, minus some. The sample lists some 16,000 clones; 93% were seen once. The time point here: recipient sample about 28 days before transplant, after cytoreduction. The sequencing here drew on peripheral blood mononuclear cells, taken before stem cell transplant. These receptors originate from a man aged 18 to 29 with biphenotypic leukemia. Some clones in this sample may be carry-over from other donors' samples.

This rearrangement joins TRBV7-2 to TRBJ2-3; D is perhaps TRBD1 or TRBD2 (5 bases each). This CDR3 has 18 residues. The V and J ends lost 4 bases and 0 bases respectively, with 20 bases between them. CDR1 is SGHTA and CDR2 is FQGNSA in the germline V gene. The CDR3 loop reads CASSSPGEGLTSTDTQYF. In DNA, the CDR3 is TGTGCCAGCAGCTCCCCAGGTGAGGGGCTCACTAGCACAGATACGCAGTATTTT.

Only one count was recorded for this clone. The chain has TRBV6-5 and TRBJ2-4; D is possibly TRBD1 or TRBD2 (5 bases each). V lost 0 bases, J lost 6 bases, and 12 bases lay in between. Germline-derived CDR1 and CDR2 are MNHEY and SVGAGI. CDR3 length equals 15 residues. The DNA of the CDR3 is TGTGCCAGCAGTTACTCGGTGGGGGTTGCAAACATTCAGTACTTC. Translated: CASSYSVGVANIQYF.

The chain has TRBV28 and TRBJ1-2; D is perhaps TRBD1 (6 bases). V dropped 5 bases and J dropped 4 bases, with 23 bases sitting between them. This CDR3 has 17 amino acids. CDR1 MDHEN and CDR2 SYDVKM come from the germline V gene. CDR3 sequence reads: CASSPTLSTGRSYGYTF. As DNA, the CDR3 is TGTGCCAGCAGTCCTACCCTCTCGACAGGACGGAGCTATGGCTACACCTTC.

The rearrangement joins TRBV5-6 to TRBJ2-7; D unresolved. The CDR3 loop spans 13 amino acids. Per germline, CDR1 SGHDT and CDR2 YYEEEE. V lost 6 bases to trimming and J lost 4 bases, with 14 bases between them. CDR3 sequence: CASTSFRGYEQYF. The CDR3 DNA is TGTGCCAGCACCTCTTTCCGAGGTTACGAGCAGTACTTC.

The chain combines TRBV7-9 with TRBJ1-2, with D tentatively TRBD1 (5 bases). The V end lost 2 bases, the J end lost 4 bases, and 20 bases lay between the germline ends. From germline, CDR1 is SEHNR and CDR2 FQNEAQ (reference sequence). The CDR3 extends over 17 amino acids. In DNA form, the CDR3 reads TGTGCCAGCAGCTTACCCCCTAGAGCGGGGACCTTCTATGGCTACACCTTC. Translated: CASSLPPRAGTFYGYTF. The full variable domain, completed using reference TRBV7-9 and TRBJ1-2, is DTGVSQNPRHKITKRGQNVTFRCDPISEHNRLYWYRQTLGQGPEFLTYFQNEAQLEKSRLLSDRFSAERPKGSFSTLEIQRTEQGDSAMYLCASSLPPRAGTFYGYTFGSGTRLTVV.